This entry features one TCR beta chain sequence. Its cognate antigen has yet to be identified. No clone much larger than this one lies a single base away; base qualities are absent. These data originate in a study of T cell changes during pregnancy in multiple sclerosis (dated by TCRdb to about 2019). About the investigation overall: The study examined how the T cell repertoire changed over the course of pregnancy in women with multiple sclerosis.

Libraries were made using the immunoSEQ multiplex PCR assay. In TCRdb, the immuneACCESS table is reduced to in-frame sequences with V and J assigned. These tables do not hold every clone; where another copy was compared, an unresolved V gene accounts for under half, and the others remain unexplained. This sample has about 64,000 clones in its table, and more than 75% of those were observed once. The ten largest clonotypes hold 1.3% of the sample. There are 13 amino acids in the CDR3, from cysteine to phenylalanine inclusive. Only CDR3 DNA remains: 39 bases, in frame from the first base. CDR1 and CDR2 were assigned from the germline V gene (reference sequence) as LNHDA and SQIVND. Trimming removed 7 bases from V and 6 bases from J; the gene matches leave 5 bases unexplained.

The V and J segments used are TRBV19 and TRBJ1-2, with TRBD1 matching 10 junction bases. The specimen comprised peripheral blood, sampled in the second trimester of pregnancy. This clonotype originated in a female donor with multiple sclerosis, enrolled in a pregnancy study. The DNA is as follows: TGTGCCAGTAAGCGACAGGGGGCCGATGGCTACACCTTC. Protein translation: CASKRQGADGYTF. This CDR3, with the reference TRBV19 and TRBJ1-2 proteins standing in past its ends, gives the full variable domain DGGITQSPKYLFRKEGQNVTLSCEQNLNHDAMYWYRQDPGQGLRLIYYSQIVNDFQKGDIAEGYSVSREKKESFPLTVTSAQKNPTAFYLCASKRQGADGYTFGSGTRLTVV.